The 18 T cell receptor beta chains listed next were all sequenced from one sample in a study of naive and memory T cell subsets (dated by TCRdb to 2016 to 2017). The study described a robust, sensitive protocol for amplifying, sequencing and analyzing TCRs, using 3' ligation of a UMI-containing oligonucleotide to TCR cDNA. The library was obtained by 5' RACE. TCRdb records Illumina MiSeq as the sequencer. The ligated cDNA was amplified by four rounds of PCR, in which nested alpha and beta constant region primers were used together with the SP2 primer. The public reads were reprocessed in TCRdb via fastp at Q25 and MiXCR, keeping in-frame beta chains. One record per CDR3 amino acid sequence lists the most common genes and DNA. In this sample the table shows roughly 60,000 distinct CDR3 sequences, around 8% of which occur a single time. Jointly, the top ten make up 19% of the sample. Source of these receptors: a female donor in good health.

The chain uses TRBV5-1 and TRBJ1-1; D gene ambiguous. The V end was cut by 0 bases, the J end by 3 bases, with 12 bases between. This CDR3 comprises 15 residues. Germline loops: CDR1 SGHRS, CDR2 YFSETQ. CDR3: CASSLGPNKDTEAFF. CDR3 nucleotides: TGCGCCAGCAGCTTGGGGCCGAACAAGGACACTGAAGCTTTCTTT. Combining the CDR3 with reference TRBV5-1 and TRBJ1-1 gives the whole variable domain KAGVTQTPRYLIKTRGQQVTLSCSPISGHRSVSWYQQTPGQGLQFLFEYFSETQRNKGNFPGRFSGRQFSNSRSEMNVSTLELGDSALYLCASSLGPNKDTEAFFGQGTRLTVV.

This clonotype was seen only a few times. CDR3 bases: TGCGCCAGCAGCCATATACTAGGGACCCAGTACTTC. It yields the protein CASSHILGTQYF. The rearrangement joins TRBV4-1 to TRBJ2-5; weak D call: TRBD2 (5 bases). V gave up 3 bases and J gave up 7 bases, with 9 bases separating them. Germline V gene lookup returns CDR1 MGHRA and CDR2 YSYEKL. CDR3 length: 12 residues.

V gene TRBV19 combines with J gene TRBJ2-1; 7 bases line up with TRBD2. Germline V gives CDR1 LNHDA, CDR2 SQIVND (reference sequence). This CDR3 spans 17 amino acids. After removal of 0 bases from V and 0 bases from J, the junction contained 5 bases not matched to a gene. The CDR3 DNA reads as TGTGCCAGTAGTATAGACGGGCTAGCGGACTCCTACAATGAGCAGTTCTTC. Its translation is CASSIDGLADSYNEQFF.

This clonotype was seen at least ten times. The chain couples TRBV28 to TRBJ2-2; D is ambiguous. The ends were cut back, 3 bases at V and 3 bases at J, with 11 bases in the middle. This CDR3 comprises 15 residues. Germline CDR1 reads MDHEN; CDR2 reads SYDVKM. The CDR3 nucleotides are TGTGCCAGCAGTTTTTTGGGTCTTTACACCGGGGAGCTGTTTTTT. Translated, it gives CASSFLGLYTGELFF.

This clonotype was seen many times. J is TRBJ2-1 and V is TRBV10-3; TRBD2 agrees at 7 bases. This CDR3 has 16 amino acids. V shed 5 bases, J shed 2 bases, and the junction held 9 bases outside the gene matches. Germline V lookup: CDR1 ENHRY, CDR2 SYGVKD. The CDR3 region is CAISPNSGPAYNEQFF. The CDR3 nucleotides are TGTGCCATCAGTCCGAATAGCGGGCCTGCCTACAATGAGCAGTTCTTC.

CDR3 protein: CASSPRQGGGQETQYF. The CDR3 region has the DNA TGTGCCAGCAGCCCCCGGCAGGGGGGAGGTCAGGAGACCCAGTACTTC. The chain links TRBV7-3 to TRBJ2-5; the D gene is possibly TRBD1 (7 bases). Germline assignment: CDR1 SGHTA and CDR2 FQGTGA. Trimming left V 5 bases short and J 5 bases short, with 21 bases between. The CDR3 contains 16 residues.

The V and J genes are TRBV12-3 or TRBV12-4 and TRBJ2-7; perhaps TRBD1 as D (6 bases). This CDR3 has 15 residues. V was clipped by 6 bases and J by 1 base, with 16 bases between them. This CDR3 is CASRDTTGASYEQYF. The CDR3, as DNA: TGTGCCAGCAGGGATACGACAGGAGCTTCCTACGAGCAGTACTTC.

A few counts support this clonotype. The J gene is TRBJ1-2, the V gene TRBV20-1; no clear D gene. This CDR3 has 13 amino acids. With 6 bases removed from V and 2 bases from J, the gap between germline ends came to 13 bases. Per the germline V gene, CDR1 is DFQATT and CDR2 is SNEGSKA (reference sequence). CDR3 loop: CSATGRTNYGYTF. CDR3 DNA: TGCAGTGCCACCGGCAGAACAAACTATGGCTACACCTTC.

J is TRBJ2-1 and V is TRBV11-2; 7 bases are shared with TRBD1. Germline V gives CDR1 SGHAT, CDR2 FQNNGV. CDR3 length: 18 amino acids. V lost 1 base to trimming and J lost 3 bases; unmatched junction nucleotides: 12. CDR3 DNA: TGTGCCAGCAGCTTAGGTCCCATTAGGGGGCGTGGCTACAATGAGCAGTTCTTC. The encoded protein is CASSLGPIRGRGYNEQFF. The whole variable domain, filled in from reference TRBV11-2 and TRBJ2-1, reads EAGVAQSPRYKIIEKRQSVAFWCNPISGHATLYWYQQILGQGPKLLIQFQNNGVVDDSQLPKDRFSAERLKGVDSTLKIQPAKLEDSAVYLCASSLGPIRGRGYNEQFFGPGTRLTVL.

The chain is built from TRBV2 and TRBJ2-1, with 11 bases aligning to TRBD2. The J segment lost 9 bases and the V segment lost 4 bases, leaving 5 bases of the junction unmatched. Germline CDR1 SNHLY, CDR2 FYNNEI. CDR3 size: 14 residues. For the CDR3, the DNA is TGTGCCAGCAGTGTAGCGGGGGGGCCAAGTGAGCAGTTCTTC. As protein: CASSVAGGPSEQFF.

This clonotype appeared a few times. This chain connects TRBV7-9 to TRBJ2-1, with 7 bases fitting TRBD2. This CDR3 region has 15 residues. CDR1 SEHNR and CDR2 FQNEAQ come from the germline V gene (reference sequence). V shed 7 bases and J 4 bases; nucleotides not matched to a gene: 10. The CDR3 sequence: CASTPSAGDYNEQFF. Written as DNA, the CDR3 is TGTGCCAGCACCCCTTCGGCGGGGGATTACAATGAGCAGTTCTTC.

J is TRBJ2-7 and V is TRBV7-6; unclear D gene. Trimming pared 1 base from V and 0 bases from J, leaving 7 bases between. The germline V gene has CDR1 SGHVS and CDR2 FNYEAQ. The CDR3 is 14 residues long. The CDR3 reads CASSLVPSSYEQYF. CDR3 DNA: TGTGCCAGCAGCTTAGTGCCCAGCTCCTACGAGCAGTACTTC.

In nucleotides, the CDR3 is TGTGCCACCCGTTGGGGGGCGGGCAATCAGCCCCAGCATTTT. Its translation: CATRWGAGNQPQHF. The chain combines TRBV12-3 or TRBV12-4 with TRBJ1-5; TRBD1 is a possible D gene (6 bases). V lost 10 bases to trimming and J lost 2 bases, with 15 bases between them. The length of the CDR3 is 14 residues.

This CDR3 reads CASSPPGGAGYNEQFF. The CDR3 nucleotides are TGTGCCAGCAGCCCCCCGGGGGGGGCCGGGTACAATGAGCAGTTCTTC. J is TRBJ2-1 and V is TRBV14; 8 positions match TRBD2. Germline CDR1 SGHDN, CDR2 FVKESK. The CDR3 sequence is 16 residues long. J gave up 4 bases and V 4 bases, and 9 bases lay outside the gene matches.

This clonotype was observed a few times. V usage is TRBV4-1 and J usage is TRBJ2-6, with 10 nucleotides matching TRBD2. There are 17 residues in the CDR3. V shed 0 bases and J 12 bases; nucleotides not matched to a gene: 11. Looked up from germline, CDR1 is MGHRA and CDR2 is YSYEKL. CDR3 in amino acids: CASSQDVAGGPDGVLTF. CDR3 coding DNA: TGCGCCAGCAGCCAAGATGTAGCGGGGGGTCCCGATGGCGTCCTGACTTTC.

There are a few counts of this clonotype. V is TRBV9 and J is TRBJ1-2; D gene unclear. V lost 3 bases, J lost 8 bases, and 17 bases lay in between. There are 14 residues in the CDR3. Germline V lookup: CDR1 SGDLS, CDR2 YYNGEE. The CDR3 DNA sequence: TGTGCCAGCAGCGCCGGTTTGGTCCGCGGGGGCTACACCTTC. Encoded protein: CASSAGLVRGGYTF. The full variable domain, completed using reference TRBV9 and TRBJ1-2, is DSGVTQTPKHLITATGQRVTLRCSPRSGDLSVYWYQQSLDQGLQFLIQYYNGEERAKGNILERFSAQQFPDLHSELNLSSLELGDSALYFCASSAGLVRGGYTFGSGTRLTVV.

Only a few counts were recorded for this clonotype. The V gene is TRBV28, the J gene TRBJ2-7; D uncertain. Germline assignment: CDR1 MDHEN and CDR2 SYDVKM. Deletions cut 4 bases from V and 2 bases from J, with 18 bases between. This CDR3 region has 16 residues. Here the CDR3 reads CASSSYPRASTYEQYF. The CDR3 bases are TGTGCCAGCAGTTCTTACCCCAGAGCGTCTACCTACGAGCAGTACTTC.

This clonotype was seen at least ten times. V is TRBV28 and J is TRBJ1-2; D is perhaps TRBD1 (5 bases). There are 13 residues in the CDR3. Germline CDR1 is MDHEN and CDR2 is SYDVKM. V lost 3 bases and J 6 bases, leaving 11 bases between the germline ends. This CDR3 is CASSFGQGDGYTF. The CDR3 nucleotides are TGTGCCAGCAGTTTCGGTCAGGGCGATGGCTACACCTTC.